These T cell receptor beta chains were read from a single sample in a study of naive and memory T cell subsets. One entry per CDR3 protein, called by TCRdb with MiXCR from the UMI-ligation and nested PCR reads. Seen here are about 22,000 distinct CDR3 sequences, roughly 10% observed once, and the top ten hold 22%. Sequenced material: central memory CD8+ T cells from blood. The receptors were sampled from a human donor in good health. CDR3s include the opening cysteine and the closing phenylalanine or tryptophan. The D gene is left open where the match is weak. Part of the rows lack a size; the others show once, few, many or a class for expanded clones.

-	few	TRBV5-1	TRBJ2-1	CASSSTQGTYNEQFF	TGCGCCAGCAGCTCGACCCAGGGTACCTACAATGAGCAGTTCTTC
TRBD2	-	TRBV6-1	TRBJ2-1	CALGGAYNEQFF	TGTGCCTTGGGGGGGGCCTACAATGAGCAGTTCTTC
-	few	TRBV7-9	TRBJ2-1	CAGAPPLGWDNEQFF	TGTGCCGGAGCCCCTCCTTTAGGTTGGGACAATGAGCAGTTCTTC
TRBD1	medium-sized	TRBV29-1	TRBJ2-7	CSGGTGSYEQYF	TGCAGCGGGGGGACAGGGTCGTACGAGCAGTACTTC
-	many	TRBV29-1	TRBJ2-1	CSVVFNGVGQAGNEQFF	TGCAGCGTTGTGTTTAATGGGGTGGGACAAGCGGGTAATGAGCAGTTCTTC
TRBD2	few	TRBV9	TRBJ2-3	CASSPWGGSTDTQYF	TGTGCCAGCAGCCCCTGGGGGGGTTCCACAGATACGCAGTATTTT
-	few	TRBV6-2/TRBV6-3	TRBJ2-1	CASSEDPGGSNEQFF	TGTGCCAGCAGTGAAGATCCCGGCGGGTCCAATGAGCAGTTCTTC
-	medium-sized	TRBV7-9	TRBJ1-6	CASRSDSPLHF	TGTGCCAGCAGGTCCGACTCACCCCTCCACTTT
-	-	TRBV27	TRBJ2-1	CASSLKVTNEQFF	TGTGCCAGTAGTTTGAAGGTGACGAATGAGCAGTTCTTC
-	-	TRBV20-1	TRBJ2-7	CSALEHYEQYF	TGCAGTGCTCTCGAACACTACGAGCAGTACTTC
-	few	TRBV4-3	TRBJ1-2	CASSPASPGDDYGYTF	TGCGCCAGCAGCCCTGCCTCCCCAGGGGACGACTATGGCTACACCTTC
-	many	TRBV6-5	TRBJ1-2	CASSSDGDGYTF	TGTGCCAGCAGTTCCGACGGGGATGGCTACACCTTC
TRBD2	-	TRBV7-9	TRBJ2-1	CASRKGTSGSFEQFF	TGTGCCAGCAGAAAAGGGACTAGCGGGAGTTTTGAGCAGTTCTTC
-	-	TRBV20-1	TRBJ2-1	CSASRPGEVSYNEQFF	TGCAGTGCTTCTCGGCCGGGGGAAGTATCTTACAATGAGCAGTTCTTC
-	-	TRBV6-1	TRBJ2-7	CAGSGYEQYF	TGTGCCGGAAGTGGCTACGAGCAGTACTTC
TRBD1	many	TRBV29-1	TRBJ2-1	CSVAGTGINEQFF	TGCAGCGTTGCCGGGACAGGGATCAATGAGCAGTTCTTC
-	-	TRBV7-9	TRBJ1-3	CASSLGDSGSGNTIYF	TGTGCCAGCAGCCTAGGGGACTCGGGCTCTGGAAACACCATATATTTT
-	-	TRBV5-1	TRBJ2-3	CASSLTTSSTDTQYF	TGCGCCAGCAGCTTGACCACCTCTAGCACAGATACGCAGTATTTT
-	medium-sized	TRBV7-3	TRBJ2-7	CASSSTGPPSHEQYF	TGTGCCAGCAGCTCAACAGGGCCTCCTTCCCACGAGCAGTACTTC
TRBD2	-	TRBV5-1	TRBJ2-1	CASSLGTGSRGEFF	TGCGCCAGCAGCCTGGGGACCGGCAGTCGGGGGGAGTTCTTC
-	many	TRBV12-3/TRBV12-4	TRBJ2-2	CASGGASNTGELFF	TGTGCCAGCGGCGGGGCTTCGAACACCGGGGAGCTGTTTTTT
-	-	TRBV2	TRBJ2-2	CASLATGNAGELFF	TGTGCCAGCTTAGCTACAGGGAACGCCGGGGAGCTGTTTTTT
-	-	TRBV15	TRBJ2-2	CATSRDSGAAGELFF	TGTGCCACCAGTAGAGATTCAGGGGCCGCCGGGGAGCTGTTTTTT
TRBD1	medium-sized	TRBV9	TRBJ2-1	CASSARTGRFSHEQFF	TGTGCCAGCAGCGCGCGGACAGGGCGCTTTTCTCATGAGCAGTTCTTC
-	many	TRBV20-1	TRBJ2-3	CSASGTGGADTQYF	TGCAGTGCTAGTGGTACAGGGGGGGCAGATACGCAGTATTTT
TRBD2	few	TRBV28	TRBJ2-7	CASSLQRELEQYF	TGTGCCAGCAGTTTACAGCGGGAGCTCGAGCAGTACTTC
-	-	TRBV28	TRBJ2-7	CASSGFLAYEQYF	TGTGCCAGCAGTGGGTTTTTAGCCTACGAGCAGTACTTC